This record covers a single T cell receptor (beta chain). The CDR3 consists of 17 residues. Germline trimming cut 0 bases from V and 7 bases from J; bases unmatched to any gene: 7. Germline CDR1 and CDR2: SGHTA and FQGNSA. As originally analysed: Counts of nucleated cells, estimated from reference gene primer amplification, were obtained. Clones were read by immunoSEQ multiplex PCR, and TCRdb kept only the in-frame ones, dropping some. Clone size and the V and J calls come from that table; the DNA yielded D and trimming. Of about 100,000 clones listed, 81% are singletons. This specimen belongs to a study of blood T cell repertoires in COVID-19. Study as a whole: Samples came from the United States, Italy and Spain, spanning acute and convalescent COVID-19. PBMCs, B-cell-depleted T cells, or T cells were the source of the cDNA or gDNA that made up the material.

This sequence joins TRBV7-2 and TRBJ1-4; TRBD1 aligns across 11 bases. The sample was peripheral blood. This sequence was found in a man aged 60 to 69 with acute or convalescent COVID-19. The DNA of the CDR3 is TGTGCCAGCAGCTTAGCGCTCTGGGACAGGGGGAGTGAAAAACTGTTTTTT. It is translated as CASSLALWDRGSEKLFF.